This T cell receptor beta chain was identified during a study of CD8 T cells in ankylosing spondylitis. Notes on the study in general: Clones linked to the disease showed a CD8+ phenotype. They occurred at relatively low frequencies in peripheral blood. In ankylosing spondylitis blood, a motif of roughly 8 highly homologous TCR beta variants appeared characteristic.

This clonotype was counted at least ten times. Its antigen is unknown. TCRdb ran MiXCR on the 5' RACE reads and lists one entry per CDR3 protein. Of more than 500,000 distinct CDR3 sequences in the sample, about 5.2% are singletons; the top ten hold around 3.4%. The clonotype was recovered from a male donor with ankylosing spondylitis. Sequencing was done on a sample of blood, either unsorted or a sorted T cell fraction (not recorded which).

The CDR3 here is CASSPRVRFGNEQFF. The DNA for the CDR3 is TGTGCCAGCTCACCTCGGGTGCGATTTGGCAATGAGCAGTTCTTC. The chain couples TRBV18 to TRBJ2-1; D not certain. V lost 3 bases and J 6 bases, leaving 15 bases between the germline ends. The V gene's germline CDR1 is KGHSH and CDR2 LQKENI. CDR3 length: 15 residues.